This paragraph covers one T cell receptor (beta chain) sequence. The target antigen is unknown. These data come from a study of T-cell reconstitution after alpha-beta-depleted transplantation in children. Overall study results and limits: Hyperexpanded clones declined; after one year, newly produced T cells mostly supplied diversity. As was reported, about two months after transplant, alpha-beta T cells came from several hundred expanded graft clones.

The CDR3 totals 13 residues. Germline lookup yields CDR1 SGHRS and CDR2 YFSETQ. Trimming took 1 base from V and 3 from J, leaving 8 bases between them. Using unique molecular identifiers, the investigators prepared the TCRbeta library. TCRdb processed the PCR reads anew with MiXCR; each CDR3 protein has one entry. The repertoire holds more than 100,000 distinct CDR3 sequences, with roughly 24% as singletons. V gene TRBV5-1 combines with J gene TRBJ2-7; the D is unclear. This clonotype was obtained from a male patient aged 2-15 years who had a stem cell transplant for chronic granulomatous disease, so the T cells may come from the graft donor. Sequencing was performed on PBMCs, mostly from graft donor cells, taken 180 days after TCRalphabeta/CD19-depleted stem cell transplant. The CDR3 DNA follows: TGCGCCAGCAGCTTGAAAGCTAGCTACGAGCAGTACTTC. This gives the protein CASSLKASYEQYF. The variable domain in full, completed from reference TRBV5-1 and TRBJ2-7, reads KAGVTQTPRYLIKTRGQQVTLSCSPISGHRSVSWYQQTPGQGLQFLFEYFSETQRNKGNFPGRFSGRQFSNSRSEMNVSTLELGDSALYLCASSLKASYEQYFGPGTRLTVT.